One sample yielded the 27 T cell receptor beta chains listed below, sequenced in a study of CD8+CD57+ T cells in acquired aplastic anemia. Genomic DNA provided the template from which TCR beta VDJ and CDR3 profiles were obtained. TCRdb re-called the reads through MiXCR, storing one row per CDR3 protein. The table lists around 430,000 distinct CDR3 sequences, about a third of them singletons, with 0.82% in the top ten. The authors sequenced patients whose flow cytometry had shown CD8+CD57+ cell expansion. The sample taken for sequencing was sorted CD4+, CD8+, or CD8+CD57+ T cells (not recorded which) from PBMCs. The source is a human donor with aplastic anemia.

The sample holds many counts of this clonotype. This chain links TRBV10-3 with TRBJ2-1; no clear D. The CDR3 sequence is 12 residues long. The ends were cut back, 3 bases at V and 10 bases at J, with 10 bases in the middle. Germline V CDR1 and CDR2: ENHRY, SYGVKD. CDR3 DNA: TGTGCCATCAGTGATAACCGCCGCGAGCAGTTCTTC. This encodes CAISDNRREQFF.

This chain joins TRBV19 and TRBJ2-7; 11 nucleotides agree with TRBD2. Germline V gene sequence: CDR1 LNHDA, CDR2 SQIVND (reference sequence). The length of the CDR3 is 14 residues. V lost 4 bases and J lost 6; bases outside the gene matches: 5. This CDR3 is CASSTVAGGLEQYF. The CDR3 DNA follows: TGTGCCAGTAGTACCGTAGCGGGAGGGCTCGAGCAGTACTTC.

Remarks on this clonotype: Given a much more abundant clone one base away, this may be a read error. V and J are TRBV20-1 and TRBJ1-2; D remains ambiguous. The CDR3 covers 15 residues. CDR1 and CDR2 (germline): DFQATT, SNEGSKA (reference sequence). CDR3: CSARDLGPANYGCTF. DNA for the CDR3: TGCAGTGCTAGAGACCTCGGCCCTGCTAACTATGGCTGCACCTTC.

This chain joins TRBV24-1 and TRBJ1-6, with D tentatively TRBD1 (5 bases). Germline V lookup: CDR1 KGHDR, CDR2 SFDVKD. The V and J ends lost 11 bases and 10 bases respectively, with 11 bases between them. The CDR3 loop spans 11 amino acids. In DNA, the CDR3 is TGTGCCATCTCAGGGTACTCACCCCTCCACTTT. It specifies CAISGYSPLHF.

The rearrangement links TRBV7-8 to TRBJ2-7; D is unclear. Trimming took 1 base from V and 0 from J, leaving 10 bases between them. The germline V gene encodes CDR1 SGHVS and CDR2 FQNEAQ. The CDR3 consists of 15 residues. Here the CDR3 reads CASSLEPHSSYEQYF. The CDR3 nucleotides read TGTGCCAGCAGCTTAGAGCCCCACAGCTCCTACGAGCAGTACTTC.

This rearrangement joins TRBV15 to TRBJ1-1, with D perhaps matching TRBD1 (6 bases). This CDR3 spans 13 amino acids. V was clipped by 5 bases and J by 6 bases, with 13 bases between them. From germline, CDR1 is LNHNV and CDR2 YYDKDF (reference sequence). The CDR3 DNA is TGTGCCACCAGCTCCCAGGACAGCGCTGAAGCTTTCTTT. The encoded protein is CATSSQDSAEAFF.

This clonotype was picked up many times. The chain joins TRBV9 to TRBJ1-6, with D uncertain. The CDR3 loop spans 15 amino acids. CDR1 is SGDLS and CDR2 is YYNGEE in the germline V gene. V lost 0 bases to trimming and J lost 5 bases, with 9 bases between them. This chain's CDR3 is CASSVAGLNNSPLHF. In DNA, the CDR3 is TGTGCCAGCAGCGTAGCGGGATTGAATAATTCACCCCTCCACTTT. Full variable domain (rest looked up from reference TRBV9 and TRBJ1-6): DSGVTQTPKHLITATGQRVTLRCSPRSGDLSVYWYQQSLDQGLQFLIQYYNGEERAKGNILERFSAQQFPDLHSELNLSSLELGDSALYFCASSVAGLNNSPLHFGNGTRLTVT.

The chain is built from TRBV7-8 and TRBJ2-3; D is perhaps TRBD1 (7 bases). Germline values: CDR1 SGHVS, CDR2 FQNEAQ. Trimming removed 5 bases at V and 3 bases at J, with 15 bases between. This CDR3 contains 15 residues. CDR3 residues: CASSPPRGDTDTQYF. DNA for the CDR3: TGTGCCAGCAGCCCACCCAGGGGGGATACAGATACGCAGTATTTT.

This chain connects TRBV7-2 to TRBJ2-2; D is perhaps TRBD1 (6 bases). The germline V and J ends were trimmed by 2 bases and 7 bases, with 11 bases remaining between them. CDR1 is SGHTA and CDR2 is FQGNSA in the germline V gene. The CDR3 has 14 residues. For the CDR3, the DNA is TGTGCCAGCAGCTTAACAGGGTCCCTCGGGGAGCTGTTTTTT. Translated: CASSLTGSLGELFF.

In regard to this clonotype: A much larger clone differs from this one at a single base, so this may be a read error. The chain is built from TRBV6-1 and TRBJ1-6; no clear D gene. Germline V gives CDR1 MNHNS, CDR2 SASEGT. This CDR3 contains 12 residues. CDR3 residues: CASTFGNSPPHF. CDR3 nucleotides: TGTGCCAGCACGTTCGGTAATTCACCCCCCCACTTT.

The J gene is TRBJ2-7, the V gene TRBV2, with a weak D call TRBD2 (6 bases). CDR1 and CDR2 (germline): SNHLY, FYNNEI. Trimming stripped 8 bases from V and 6 bases from J, with 20 bases between. The length of the CDR3 is 14 residues. The CDR3 DNA reads TGTGCCAGCTCACCAGTCACTAGCTCAGGCGAGCAGTACTTC. This encodes CASSPVTSSGEQYF.

This clonotype occurred many times. This chain uses TRBV19 with TRBJ2-7; 11 nucleotides agree with TRBD1. V was pared by 5 bases and J by 2 bases, with 5 bases of the junction left unmatched. The germline V gene encodes CDR1 LNHDA and CDR2 SQIVND (reference sequence). The CDR3 is made up of 15 amino acids. The CDR3 region has the DNA TGTGCCAGTAGTCCAGGGACAGGGGGGACCTACGAGCAGTACTTC. Its translation is CASSPGTGGTYEQYF.

The J gene is TRBJ2-1, the V gene TRBV11-2, with D possibly matching TRBD1 (5 bases). The germline CDR1 and CDR2 sequences are SGHAT and FQNNGV. This CDR3 has 16 amino acids. The V end was cut by 3 bases, the J end by 9 bases, with 21 bases between. The CDR3 is CASSLPTGASTSEQFF. The CDR3 DNA reads as TGTGCCAGCAGCTTGCCCACAGGCGCCTCGACCAGTGAGCAGTTCTTC. The whole variable domain, filled in from reference TRBV11-2 and TRBJ2-1, reads EAGVAQSPRYKIIEKRQSVAFWCNPISGHATLYWYQQILGQGPKLLIQFQNNGVVDDSQLPKDRFSAERLKGVDSTLKIQPAKLEDSAVYLCASSLPTGASTSEQFFGPGTRLTVL.

The chain is built from TRBV12-3 or TRBV12-4 and TRBJ2-7; 8 bases line up with TRBD1. Trimming cost V 3 bases and J 4 bases; bases outside gene matches: 8. This CDR3 spans 15 amino acids. DNA for the CDR3: TGTGCCAGCAGTTTCAACCGGGACAGGATGTACGAGCAGTACTTC. Translation gives CASSFNRDRMYEQYF.

The genes are TRBV4-2 and TRBJ2-1; TRBD1 matches at 9 bases. V lost 4 bases, J lost 9 bases, and 4 bases stayed unmatched. Per germline, CDR1 LGHNA and CDR2 YNFKEQ. The CDR3 has 13 residues. The CDR3 is CASSREQGAEQFF. DNA of the CDR3: TGTGCCAGCAGCCGCGAACAGGGGGCTGAGCAGTTCTTC.

A remark on this clonotype: This may arise from a read error, as a much more abundant clone is one base away. The chain links TRBV7-9 to TRBJ2-7, with D unresolved. Trimming shortened V by 4 bases and J by 5 bases, and 15 bases separated the two germline ends. CDR1 is SEHNR, CDR2 FQNEAQ, per germline (reference sequence). CDR3 length equals 14 residues. The CDR3 coding sequence is TGTGCCAGCAGCTCAGTAGCAGTTAGCCACGAGCAGTACTTC. This translates into CASSSVAVSHEQYF.

CDR3 coding DNA: TGCAGTGCTAGAGATTCAAGCGGGAGGATTAGTCCCTACGAGCAGTACTTC. Its protein product is CSARDSSGRISPYEQYF. This rearrangement joins TRBV20-1 to TRBJ2-7, with 9 bases aligning to TRBD2. The CDR3 spans 17 residues. The V gene's germline CDR1 is DFQATT and CDR2 SNEGSKA (reference sequence). Losses at the gene ends were 0 bases for V and 2 bases for J; bases not matched to a gene: 11.

This sequence joins TRBV11-2 and TRBJ2-7; 9 bases are a match to TRBD1. Germline V gene data show CDR1 as SGHAT and CDR2 as FQNNGV. With V trimmed by 4 bases and J by 2 bases, 9 bases remained unmatched. This CDR3 contains 16 residues. DNA for the CDR3: TGTGCCAGCAGCTCGGAGCGGGGACAGGGCGCCTACGAGCAGTACTTC. Protein product: CASSSERGQGAYEQYF.

In this sample, this clonotype turned up many times. J is TRBJ1-2 and V is TRBV29-1; maybe TRBD1 (6 bases). The germline V gene has CDR1 SQVTM and CDR2 ANQGSEA. V lost 6 bases, J lost 0 bases, and 11 bases lay in between. This CDR3 spans 13 amino acids. CDR3 bases: TGCAGCGTAACACAGGGATCTAACTATGGCTACACCTTC. Protein: CSVTQGSNYGYTF.

As DNA, the CDR3 is TGTGCCAGCAGTTACACAATCGGGACATCCTACGAGCAGTACTTC. Its translation is CASSYTIGTSYEQYF. The chain combines TRBV6-5 with TRBJ2-7; TRBD1 is a possible D gene (6 bases). The V gene lost 2 bases and the J gene lost 1 base, with 12 bases spanning the gap. This CDR3 region has 15 residues. Germline values: CDR1 MNHEY, CDR2 SVGAGI.

This clonotype was observed at least ten times. The chain carries TRBV7-9 and TRBJ1-1; D uncertain. Germline assignment: CDR1 SEHNR and CDR2 FQNEAQ (reference sequence). V gave up 1 base and J gave up 0 bases, with 6 bases separating them. This CDR3 is 14 amino acids long. The CDR3 nucleotides are TGTGCCAGCAGCTTAGAACAGCTGAACACTGAAGCTTTCTTT. Residues: CASSLEQLNTEAFF.

The chain joins TRBV19 to TRBJ2-2; weak D call: TRBD1 (6 bases). This CDR3 is 15 amino acids long. Trimming stripped 5 bases from V and 4 bases from J, with 14 bases between. In germline, CDR1 is LNHDA, CDR2 SQIVND (reference sequence). CDR3 sequence reads: CASSEQGLGTGELFF. The CDR3, as DNA: TGTGCCAGTAGTGAACAGGGTTTGGGCACCGGGGAGCTGTTTTTT.

The chain links TRBV5-4 to TRBJ2-7, with TRBD1 matching over 8 bases. CDR1 is SGHNT, CDR2 YYREEE, per germline (reference sequence). After removal of 2 bases from V and 6 bases from J, the junction contained 7 bases not matched to a gene. CDR3 length: 14 amino acids. The CDR3 here is CASSLQGVLGEQYF. Here the CDR3 DNA reads TGTGCCAGCAGCTTACAGGGGGTATTAGGCGAGCAGTACTTC.

V gene TRBV7-2 combines with J gene TRBJ2-4; D remains unclear. Looked up from germline, CDR1 is SGHTA and CDR2 is FQGNSA. The V gene lost 5 bases and the J gene lost 5 bases, with 10 bases spanning the gap. The CDR3 runs 13 residues. The DNA of the CDR3 is TGTGCCAGCAGCCAAGGGTTTGAAAACATTCAGTACTTC. Translating it yields CASSQGFENIQYF.

The table lists this clonotype with a count of one. V usage is TRBV20-1 and J usage is TRBJ1-2; D may be TRBD1 (6 bases). This CDR3 comprises 14 residues. V lost 3 bases and J lost 7, with 18 bases in between. CDR1 is DFQATT and CDR2 is SNEGSKA in the germline V gene (reference sequence). The CDR3 reads CSASLPRGASGYTF. The CDR3 nucleotides are TGCAGTGCTAGCCTCCCCCGGGGGGCTTCTGGCTACACCTTC.

Ten or more counts support this clonotype. This chain links TRBV19 with TRBJ2-3, with TRBD2 matching over 13 bases. J was trimmed by 6 bases and V by 10 bases; bases with no gene match: 4. The CDR3 sequence is 13 residues long. Germline lookup yields CDR1 LNHDA and CDR2 SQIVND (reference sequence). Here the CDR3 DNA reads TGTGCCACCCGGACTAGCGGGAGCGATACGCAGTATTTT. Its translation: CATRTSGSDTQYF.

This chain connects TRBV6-1 to TRBJ2-7; D is undetermined. Looked up from germline, CDR1 is MNHNS and CDR2 is SASEGT. This CDR3 has 14 amino acids. V lost 5 bases and J 1 base, leaving 12 bases between the germline ends. Here the CDR3 reads CASSTYYPSYEQYF. The CDR3 DNA reads as TGTGCCAGCAGTACCTACTATCCTTCCTACGAGCAGTACTTC.